This entry describes one T cell receptor (beta chain). The data derive from a study of blood T cell repertoires in COVID-19. Study in general: Samples taken during acute and convalescent COVID-19 were collected in the United States, Italy and Spain.

The CDR3 consists of 14 residues. Germline CDR1 and CDR2: SEHNR and FQNEAQ (reference sequence). V dropped 4 bases and J dropped 4 bases, with 14 bases sitting between them. Per the original methods: Estimation of nucleated cell counts was performed using reference gene primer amplification. The method was immunoSEQ multiplex PCR; TCRdb's version includes in-frame clones alone and lacks a portion of them. D and trimming come from the DNA, and the V and J calls and clone size come from that table. Of around 110,000 clones in the sample, just under 85% were seen once. The genes are TRBV7-9 and TRBJ2-7; D possibly corresponds to TRBD1 (6 bases). This receptor was identified in a man between 70 and 80 years old with active or convalescent COVID-19. Material: peripheral blood. CDR3 DNA sequence: TGTGCCAGCAGCTCGACCGACAGGTCGTACGAGCAGTACTTC. Translation gives CASSSTDRSYEQYF.